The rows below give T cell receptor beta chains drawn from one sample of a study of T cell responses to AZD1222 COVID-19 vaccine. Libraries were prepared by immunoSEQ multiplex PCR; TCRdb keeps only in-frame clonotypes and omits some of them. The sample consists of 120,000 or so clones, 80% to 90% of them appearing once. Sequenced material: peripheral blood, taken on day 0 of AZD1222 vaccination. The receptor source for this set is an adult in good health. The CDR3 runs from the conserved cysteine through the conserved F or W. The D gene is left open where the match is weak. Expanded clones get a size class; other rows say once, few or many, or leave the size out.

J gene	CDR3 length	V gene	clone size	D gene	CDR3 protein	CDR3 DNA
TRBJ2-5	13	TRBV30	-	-	CAWSVRVRETQYF	TGTGCCTGGAGTGTAAGGGTCCGGGAGACCCAGTACTTC
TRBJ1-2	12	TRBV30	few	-	CAWSVTRDGYTF	TGTGCCTGGAGTGTGACGAGGGATGGCTACACCTTC
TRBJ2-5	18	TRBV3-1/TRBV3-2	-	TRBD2	CASSLQRLAGTRGETQYF	TGTGCCAGCAGCCTCCAGAGGCTAGCGGGAACAAGGGGGGAGACCCAGTACTTC
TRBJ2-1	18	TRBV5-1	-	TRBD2	CASSHSRGLAVGYNEQFF	TGCGCCAGCAGCCACTCCCGTGGCCTAGCGGTGGGGTACAATGAGCAGTTCTTC
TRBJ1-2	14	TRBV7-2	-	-	CASSLGVAYYGYTF	TGTGCCAGCAGCTTAGGCGTAGCTTACTATGGCTACACCTTC
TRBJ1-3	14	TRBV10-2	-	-	CASTRGVQGNTIYF	TGCGCCAGCACAAGGGGGGTCCAAGGAAACACCATATATTTT
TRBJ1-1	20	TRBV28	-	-	CASSFRPGRGFVGMNTEAFF	TGTGCCAGCAGTTTCCGGCCGGGGCGGGGGTTTGTGGGGATGAACACTGAAGCTTTCTTT
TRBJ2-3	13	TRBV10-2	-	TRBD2	CASSDPSGGTQYF	TGCGCCAGCAGTGACCCGTCGGGGGGGACGCAGTATTTT
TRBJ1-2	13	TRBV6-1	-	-	CASSERTFYGYTF	TGTGCCAGCAGTGAACGGACCTTCTATGGCTACACCTTC
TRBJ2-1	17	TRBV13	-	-	CASRAHGVRGKYNEQFF	TGTGCCAGCAGAGCCCACGGCGTGAGGGGGAAATACAATGAGCAGTTCTTC
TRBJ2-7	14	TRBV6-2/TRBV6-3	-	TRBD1	CASSYGGQGDEQYF	TGTGCCAGCAGTTACGGGGGACAGGGAGACGAGCAGTACTTC
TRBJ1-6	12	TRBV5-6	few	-	CASSLPSSPLHF	TGTGCCAGCAGCTTACCCAGTTCACCCCTCCACTTT
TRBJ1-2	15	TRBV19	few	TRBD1	CASSDQQGASYGYTF	TGTGCCAGTAGCGACCAACAGGGGGCGAGCTATGGCTACACCTTC
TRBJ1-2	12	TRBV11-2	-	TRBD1	CASSEQGNGYTF	TGTGCCAGCAGCGAACAGGGGAACGGCTACACCTTC
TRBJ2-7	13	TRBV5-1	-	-	CASSYHPGVEQYF	TGCGCCAGCAGCTACCATCCAGGGGTGGAGCAGTACTTC
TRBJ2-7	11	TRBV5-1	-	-	CASSSGAEQYF	TGCGCCAGCAGCTCCGGGGCCGAGCAGTACTTC
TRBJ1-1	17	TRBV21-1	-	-	CASSKGPREMGNTEAFF	TGTGCCAGCAGCAAAGGACCCCGGGAAATGGGGAACACTGAAGCTTTCTTT
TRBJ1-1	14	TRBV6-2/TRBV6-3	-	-	CASSVDPTGSEAFF	TGTGCCAGCAGTGTGGACCCGACAGGCTCTGAAGCTTTCTTT
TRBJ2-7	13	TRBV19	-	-	CASSIGTADEQYF	TGTGCCAGTAGTATAGGGACAGCCGACGAGCAGTACTTC
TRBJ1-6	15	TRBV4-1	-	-	CASSPVRTYNSPLHF	TGCGCCAGCAGCCCCGTGAGGACCTATAATTCACCCCTCCACTTT
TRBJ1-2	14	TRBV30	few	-	CAVAYRVAAYGYTF	TGTGCCGTGGCTTACAGGGTAGCGGCCTATGGCTACACCTTC
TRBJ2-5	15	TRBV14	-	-	CASSQGQRPQETQYF	TGTGCCAGCAGCCAAGGCCAGCGGCCACAAGAGACCCAGTACTTC
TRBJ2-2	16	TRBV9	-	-	CASSPGDGSNTGELFF	TGTGCCAGCAGCCCTGGGGACGGCTCGAACACCGGGGAGCTGTTTTTT
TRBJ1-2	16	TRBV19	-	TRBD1	CASSPWDRVNNYGYTF	TGTGCCAGTAGTCCCTGGGACAGGGTTAATAACTATGGCTACACCTTC
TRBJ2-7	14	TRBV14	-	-	CASSQDRDGYEQYF	TGTGCCAGCAGCCAAGACCGCGACGGCTACGAGCAGTACTTC
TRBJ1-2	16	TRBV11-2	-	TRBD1	CASGPGQGASGYGYTF	TGTGCCAGCGGACCGGGACAGGGGGCTAGCGGCTATGGCTACACCTTC
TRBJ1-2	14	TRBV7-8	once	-	CASSLAGGRYGYTF	TGTGCCAGCAGCTTAGCGGGGGGAAGGTATGGCTACACCTTC
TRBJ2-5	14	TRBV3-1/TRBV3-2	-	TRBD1	CASSPGTEGETQYF	TGTGCCAGCAGCCCCGGGACAGAAGGAGAGACCCAGTACTTC
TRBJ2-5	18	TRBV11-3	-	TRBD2	CASSSAGRLAGLQETQYF	TGTGCCAGCAGCTCCGCGGGGCGACTAGCGGGCCTCCAAGAGACCCAGTACTTC
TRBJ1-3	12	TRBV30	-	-	CAWSANGNTIYF	TGTGCCTGGAGTGCCAATGGAAACACCATATATTTT
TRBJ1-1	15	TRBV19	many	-	CASSIRGAPNTEAFF	TGTGCCAGTAGTATAAGAGGCGCCCCGAACACTGAAGCTTTCTTT
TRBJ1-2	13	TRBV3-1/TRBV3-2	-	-	CASSHDGGYGYTF	TGTGCCAGCAGCCACGACGGCGGCTATGGCTACACCTTC
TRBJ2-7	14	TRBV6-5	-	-	CASSIGTAAGEQYF	TGTGCCAGCAGTATCGGGACAGCCGCGGGAGAGCAGTACTTC
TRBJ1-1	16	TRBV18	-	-	CASSPPYRAGYTEAFF	TGTGCCAGCTCACCACCGTACAGGGCAGGTTACACTGAAGCTTTCTTT
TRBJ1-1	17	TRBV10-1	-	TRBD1	CASSIPGQGLMNTEAFF	TGCGCCAGCAGTATTCCGGGACAGGGCCTCATGAACACTGAAGCTTTCTTT